A selection of T cell receptor beta chains follows, all from one sample in a study of cytomegalovirus exposure and HLA in healthy donors. The assay was immunoSEQ multiplex PCR, and TCRdb's table has in-frame clones only and misses some. This sample has about 120,000 clones, with about four fifths found just once. Source material: PBMCs. The receptors were sampled from a female donor in good health and CMV-seropositive. Both conserved end residues are part of each CDR3.

j_gene: TRBJ1-4; v_gene: TRBV2; CDR3aa: CASTGVDRLNEKLFF
j_gene: TRBJ2-2; v_gene: TRBV30; CDR3aa: CAWSLPRTGFIGELFF
j_gene: TRBJ1-4; v_gene: TRBV30; CDR3aa: CAWNRQSNEKLFF
j_gene: TRBJ2-6; v_gene: TRBV5-1; CDR3aa: CASSPGTSQGANVLTF
j_gene: TRBJ1-4; v_gene: TRBV10-2; CDR3aa: CASRDLGGKTVF
j_gene: TRBJ1-2; v_gene: TRBV28; CDR3aa: CASTRGGGPNYGYTF
j_gene: TRBJ1-5; v_gene: TRBV6-1; CDR3aa: CASTRDRVDQPQHF
j_gene: TRBJ2-3; v_gene: TRBV7-8; CDR3aa: CASSRSGGSTDTQYF
j_gene: TRBJ1-1; v_gene: TRBV7-3; CDR3aa: CASSPTGQAEAFF
j_gene: TRBJ1-2; v_gene: TRBV14; CDR3aa: CASSQESGQAYGYTF
j_gene: TRBJ1-3; v_gene: TRBV5-4; CDR3aa: CASSRDYRGSGNTIYF